This T cell receptor (beta chain) was identified in a study of blood T cell repertoires in COVID-19. Study summary: The United States, Italy and Spain provided the acute and convalescent COVID-19 samples. T cells, B-cell-depleted T cells, or PBMCs supplied cDNA or gDNA.

Study processing details: Estimation of nucleated cell counts relied on the amplification of reference gene primers. Generated by immunoSEQ multiplex PCR, the TCRdb table keeps only in-frame clones and is missing some. V and J calls and clone size are those listed in that table; D and trimming were worked out from the DNA. The table lists approximately 150,000 clones, approximately 80% of them singletons. Germline CDR1 reads SGHVS; CDR2 reads FQNEAQ. This CDR3 has 14 amino acids. V dropped 4 bases and J dropped 9; count of bases not matched to a gene: 7. This chain joins TRBV7-8 and TRBJ2-1; 9 bases are a match to TRBD2. This receptor was obtained from a man between 65 and 80 years old who had recovered from COVID-19. Sequenced sample: peripheral blood. As DNA, the CDR3 is TGTGCCAGCAGCTCCCGGCGGGAGGGCATTGAGCAGTTCTTC. This translates into CASSSRREGIEQFF.